The 8 T cell receptor beta chains below all came from one sample that was sequenced in a study of CD8+ T cells in alopecia areata. Pooled cells of cutaneous lymph node origin were sorted on CD4, CD8alpha, NKG2D, NKG2ACE and other markers. Extracted RNA was reverse transcribed, and the resulting cDNA served as sequencing template. Using immunoSEQ multiplex PCR, the repertoire was profiled, and TCRdb retains in-frame clones only, with some absent. The data list about 8,700 clones, none observed once; under 20% falls to the top ten. The sample taken for sequencing was CD8+ T cells sorted from a lymph node. Receptors originate from a C3H/HeJ mouse with alopecia areata. The mouse line has the MHC haplotype H2-k.

This clone was observed many times. Gene names are mouse gene names. The read terminates 4 residues before the CDR3 end, so the remaining end is supplied by the germline J gene. J is TRBJ2-3 and V is TRBV5; 7 nucleotides align to TRBD2. The V and J ends lost 0 bases and 0 bases, in that order; junction bases with no gene match: 6. The CDR3 consists of 17 residues. CDR1 is LGHNA and CDR2 is YNLKQL in the germline V gene (reference sequence). CDR3 loop: CASSQDWAGGSAETLYF. The covered CDR3 bases are TGTGCCAGCAGCCAAGATTGGGCTGGGGGTAGTGCAGAA.

This clone was detected many times. Genes here carry mouse names. The read falls 4 residues short of the CDR3 end, and the missing part is taken from the germline J gene. The chain links TRBV13-1 to TRBJ2-1, with D perhaps TRBD2 (7 bases). Trimming pared 0 bases from V and 6 bases from J, leaving 13 bases between. The germline gives CDR1 NSHNY, CDR2 SYGAGN. This CDR3 has 15 amino acids. The CDR3 DNA, read in part, is TGTGCCAGCAGTGATGCATGGGGGGCGGGTGCT. Translated, it gives CASSDAWGAGA. The complete CDR3 sequence is CASSDAWGAGAEQFF.

This clone was counted ten times or more. Here the gene names and germline are mouse. The CDR3 end lies 4 residues beyond the end of the read and is filled in from the germline J gene. The gene calls are TRBV13-3 and TRBJ1-1; 7 bases map to TRBD1. The V segment lost 3 bases and the J segment 0 bases; nucleotides outside the gene matches: 2. The CDR3 consists of 14 residues. Per germline, CDR1 NNHDY and CDR2 SYVADS. The CDR3 DNA, read in part, is TGTGCCAGCAGTGGGACAGGTGCAAACACA. This gives the protein CASSGTGANT. In full, the CDR3 reads CASSGTGANTEVFF.

This clone has only a few counts. Gene and germline names: mouse. The CDR3 is cut off 4 residues early in the read; its end comes from the germline J gene. The V gene is TRBV29, the J gene TRBJ1-1, with 7 bases aligning to TRBD1. The germline CDR1 and CDR2 sequences are MSHET and SYDVDS. Trimming removed 5 bases from V and 0 bases from J; junction bases left unmatched: 12. The CDR3 has 17 amino acids. CDR3 loop: CASSQFGRGGPNTEVFF. CDR3 bases read: TGTGCTAGCAGTCAGTTTGGGAGAGGGGGCCCAAACACA. Together with reference TRBV29 and TRBJ1-1, the CDR3 gives the full variable domain: DMKVTQMPRYLIKRMGENVLLECGQDMSHETMYWYRQDPGLGLQLIYISYDVDSNSEGDIPKGYRVSRKKREHFSLILDSAKTNQTSVYFCASSQFGRGGPNTEVFFGKGTRLTVV.

The sample holds many counts of this clone. Mouse gene names and germline throughout. The read ends 4 residues shy of where the CDR3 ends; the end is completed using the germline J gene. The gene calls are TRBV19 and TRBJ2-5; 7 nucleotides align to TRBD1. The CDR3 covers 14 residues. Germline CDR1 and CDR2: FNHDT and SITEND (reference sequence). The covered CDR3 bases are TGTGCCAGCAGTCCCAACAGGGGAGTGGAC. This encodes CASSPNRGVD. The complete CDR3 reads CASSPNRGVDTQYF.

By share, this clone ranks as medium-sized. Genes here carry mouse names. The read finishes 4 residues shy of the CDR3 end, and the germline J gene is used to complete it. The chain carries TRBV13-3 and TRBJ2-7; the D gene is possibly TRBD1 (6 bases). The CDR3 totals 11 residues. CDR1 is NNHDY, CDR2 SYVADS, per germline. The chain's CDR3 is CASKQGYEQYF. The sequenced CDR3 bases are TGTGCCAGCAAACAGGGATAT.

This clone was recorded at least ten times. Each gene name is a mouse one. The CDR3 end falls 4 residues outside the read, so it is completed with the germline J gene. V usage is TRBV13-2 and J usage is TRBJ2-1, with a tentative D call TRBD2 (6 bases). Trimming removed 5 bases at V and 4 bases at J, with 10 bases between. Germline V gene data show CDR1 as NNHNN and CDR2 as SYGAGS (reference sequence). The CDR3 is made up of 13 amino acids. CDR3 loop: CASGEGTYAEQFF. The CDR3 bases that were read are TGTGCCAGCGGGGAGGGGACTTATGCT.

This clone was picked up many times. Germline and genes: mouse. The read finishes 4 residues shy of the CDR3 end, and the germline J gene is used to complete it. J is TRBJ2-7 and V is TRBV13-3; 8 nucleotides line up with TRBD1. This CDR3 comprises 14 residues. The germline gives CDR1 NNHDY, CDR2 SYVADS. CDR3 bases read: TGTGCCAGCAGTGATCGGGCAGGGGGCCAT. Translating gives CASSDRAGGH. The complete CDR3 protein is CASSDRAGGHEQYF.